Below, one T cell receptor (beta chain) is given with its context. This may arise from a read error, as a much more abundant clone is one base away. Co-extracting RNA and DNA was done with about 20-33 mg of unsorted bulk tissue as input. Germline CDR1 and CDR2: SGHRS and YFSETQ. This CDR3 region has 11 residues. From approximately 450 ng total RNA, TCR beta cDNA was generated with a primer in the constant region. Three-round nested multiplex PCR performed with slightly modified ARM-PCR produced the TCR beta libraries. The study ran its first two PCR rounds for nine to ten cycles each, using TRBV1-TRBV30 forward primers and a C-beta reverse primer. One entry per CDR3 protein results from TCRdb running MiXCR on the multiplex PCR reads. The profile shows about 54,000 distinct CDR3 sequences, about 73% of them singletons. The source of the sample is a study of tumor-infiltrating lymphocytes in primary liver carcinoma.

This rearrangement joins TRBV5-1 to TRBJ2-5; D gene ambiguous. Specimen: liver tumor tissue from sampling region 2. Sample subset: tumor region T2, inferior pole. The clonotype was recovered from a man aged 40-49 years with primary liver carcinoma and hepatitis B virus infection. The CDR3 DNA reads as TGCGCCAGCTGCTTGGAAGAGACCCAGTACTTC. Residues: CASCLEETQYF.